This entry lists 3 T cell receptor beta chains sequenced from one sample in a study of identical twins. TCRdb reanalysed the 5' RACE reads using MiXCR and keeps one entry per CDR3 protein. The sample shows about 660,000 distinct CDR3 sequences, over 8.5% of them seen only once. A further study also used this sample, focusing on yellow fever vaccine responses in identical twins.

The sample taken for sequencing was PBMCs. The receptors derive from a woman under 30 in good health.

This clonotype was picked up a small number of times. This rearrangement joins TRBV7-8 to TRBJ2-5; 11 bases map to TRBD2. There are 16 residues in the CDR3. Germline CDR1 SGHVS, CDR2 FQNEAQ. With 5 bases clipped from V and 7 bases from J, the junction kept 12 bases outside the gene matches. The CDR3 spells CASSQRLAGPSGTQYF. The CDR3 DNA is TGTGCCAGCAGCCAACGACTAGCGGGACCCTCGGGGACCCAGTACTTC.

This chain's CDR3 is CAISAGQSYNEQFF. In DNA form, the CDR3 reads TGTGCCATCAGTGCTGGACAGTCCTACAATGAGCAGTTCTTC. V and J are TRBV10-3 and TRBJ2-1, with D maybe TRBD1 (6 bases). Germline V gene lookup returns CDR1 ENHRY and CDR2 SYGVKD. The CDR3 length is 14 residues. V lost 4 bases, J lost 1 base, and 8 bases lay in between.

The J gene is TRBJ2-2, the V gene TRBV4-2; 12 bases fit TRBD2. Germline assignment: CDR1 LGHNA and CDR2 YNFKEQ. This CDR3 is built from 18 residues. With 3 bases clipped from V and 5 bases from J, the junction kept 10 bases outside the gene matches. The CDR3 reads CASSHDWRLAGDTGELFF. As DNA, the CDR3 is TGTGCCAGCAGCCATGATTGGCGACTAGCGGGAGATACCGGGGAGCTGTTTTTT.